The 29 T cell receptor beta chains in this list originate from one sample, sequenced in a study of T-cell reconstitution after alpha-beta-depleted transplantation in children. TCRbeta library preparation incorporated unique molecular identifiers. TCRdb used MiXCR to reprocess the PCR reads, holding one entry per CDR3 protein. The data contain about 610,000 distinct CDR3 sequences, about 11% of them singletons. Sequencing was performed on PBMCs from the stem cell graft donor, taken from the stem cell graft. The origin of the receptors is a human donor who donated a stem cell graft to a child with acute myeloid leukemia.

The V call is TRBV9, the J call TRBJ1-1; tentatively, D is TRBD1 (6 bases). The V gene lost 0 bases and the J gene lost 2 bases, with 8 bases spanning the gap. Germline V gives CDR1 SGDLS, CDR2 YYNGEE. The CDR3 consists of 14 residues. CDR3 coding DNA: TGTGCCAGCAGCGTAGGCAGGGGAAACACTGAAGCTTTCTTT. Its protein product is CASSVGRGNTEAFF.

This clonotype was observed a few times. The rearrangement uses TRBV20-1 and TRBJ1-2; no clear D. The CDR3 spans 12 residues. V was shortened by 5 bases and J by 4 bases, with 11 bases between the two germline ends. From germline, CDR1 is DFQATT and CDR2 SNEGSKA (reference sequence). The chain's CDR3 is CSALSGVYGYTF. DNA of the CDR3: TGCAGTGCTCTCAGCGGGGTCTATGGCTACACCTTC.

In its sample, this clonotype was seen many times. This chain joins TRBV3-1 and TRBJ1-1; the D is unclear. Germline CDR1 LGHDT, CDR2 YNNKEL (reference sequence). The CDR3 runs 15 residues. V gave up 4 bases and J gave up 0 bases, with 12 bases separating them. CDR3 coding DNA: TGTGCCAGCAGCCCACAAGCCGGACTGAACACTGAAGCTTTCTTT. Its translation: CASSPQAGLNTEAFF. Together with reference TRBV3-1 and TRBJ1-1, the CDR3 gives the full variable domain: DTAVSQTPKYLVTQMGNDKSIKCEQNLGHDTMYWYKQDSKKFLKIMFSYNNKELIINETVPNRFSPKSPDKAHLNLHINSLELGDSAVYFCASSPQAGLNTEAFFGQGTRLTVV.

This clonotype was detected many times. This rearrangement joins TRBV20-1 to TRBJ1-6; D unclear. V was cut by 3 bases and J by 7 bases, with 10 bases left in between. CDR3 length equals 13 residues. Germline values: CDR1 DFQATT, CDR2 SNEGSKA (reference sequence). The CDR3 sequence is CSASLGKNSPLHF. The CDR3 bases are TGCAGTGCTAGTTTAGGGAAAAATTCACCCCTCCACTTT.

Of note for this clonotype: No conserved phenylalanine or tryptophan is present at the end of the CDR3, so a read error is the likely explanation. In DNA, the CDR3 is TGTGCCAGCAGCCAAGATACGGAAAAACTGTTTGTT. Translation gives CASSQDTEKLFV. This chain uses TRBV4-2 with TRBJ1-4; unclear D gene. The germline V gene has CDR1 LGHNA and CDR2 YNFKEQ. V was trimmed by 0 bases and J by 8 bases, leaving 4 bases between them. The CDR3 has 12 amino acids.

This clonotype was seen at least ten times. The chain joins TRBV6-2 or TRBV6-3 to TRBJ1-2; D ambiguous. The germline V gene has CDR1 MNHEY and CDR2 SVGEGT. The V end was cut by 7 bases, the J end by 0 bases, with 12 bases between. CDR3 length equals 14 residues. DNA for the CDR3: TGTGCCAGCAAGAAAGACGGGACTAACTATGGCTACACCTTC. Residues: CASKKDGTNYGYTF.

The genes are TRBV20-1 and TRBJ2-1; 9 nucleotides match TRBD2. Per germline, CDR1 DFQATT and CDR2 SNEGSKA (reference sequence). V lost 6 bases to trimming and J lost 8 bases; unmatched junction nucleotides: 11. The CDR3 consists of 14 residues. The CDR3 DNA follows: TGCAGTGCAAGCTTTAGGACTAGCGTCCATGAGCAGTTCTTC. This translates into CSASFRTSVHEQFF.

This clonotype came up a few times. In nucleotides, the CDR3 is TGTGCCAGCAGCGTAACCGACAGCCCCGGGGGCACCATATATTTT. Its translation: CASSVTDSPGGTIYF. The rearrangement links TRBV9 to TRBJ1-3; TRBD1 might be the D (5 bases). CDR1 is SGDLS and CDR2 is YYNGEE in the germline V gene. Trimming took 1 base from V and 9 from J, leaving 17 bases between them. The CDR3 contains 15 residues.

As concerns this clonotype: Sequence at one end of the junction differs from germline and may be a read error. The CDR3 DNA follows: TGCTCCAGCAGCTTGGACACGAGCTCCTACAATGAGCAGTTCTTC. It encodes CSSSLDTSSYNEQFF. V usage is TRBV5-1 and J usage is TRBJ2-1; weak D call: TRBD1 (5 bases). The CDR3 runs 15 residues. From germline, CDR1 is SGHRS and CDR2 YFSETQ. The full variable domain, its missing parts supplied by reference TRBV5-1 and TRBJ2-1, is KAGVTQTPRYLIKTRGQQVTLSCSPISGHRSVSWYQQTPGQGLQFLFEYFSETQRNKGNFPGRFSGRQFSNSRSEMNVSTLELGDSALYLCSSSLDTSSYNEQFFGPGTRLTVL.

At least ten counts were recorded for this clonotype. This rearrangement joins TRBV9 to TRBJ1-1; a weak D match, TRBD1 (6 bases). CDR1 is SGDLS and CDR2 is YYNGEE in the germline V gene. The CDR3 extends over 14 amino acids. V was clipped by 3 bases and J by 4 bases, with 13 bases between them. CDR3 amino acids: CASSEGGAGTEAFF. CDR3 in DNA: TGTGCCAGCAGCGAAGGGGGGGCGGGCACTGAAGCTTTCTTT.

This clonotype was counted ten times or more. The V gene is TRBV28, the J gene TRBJ2-6; D possibly uses TRBD1 or TRBD2 (6 bases each). The CDR3 extends over 18 amino acids. Germline V gene lookup returns CDR1 MDHEN and CDR2 SYDVKM. V was shortened by 1 base and J by 6 bases, with 19 bases between the two germline ends. The CDR3 bases are TGTGCCAGCAGTTTATCAGGAGGGGGACCCTTTTCGGCCAACGTCCTGACTTTC. The encoded protein is CASSLSGGGPFSANVLTF.

The chain uses TRBV6-1 and TRBJ2-2; TRBD2 matches at 13 bases. J gave up 4 bases and V 10 bases, and 3 bases lay outside the gene matches. The CDR3 length is 14 residues. Germline V gene data show CDR1 as MNHNS and CDR2 as SASEGT. The DNA for the CDR3 is TGTGCCACGGGGACTAGCGGGATCACCGGGGAGCTGTTTTTT. It translates to CATGTSGITGELFF.

Remarks on this clonotype: This may arise from a read error, as a much more abundant clone is one base away. The gene calls are TRBV20-1 and TRBJ2-1; 9 bases align to TRBD2. The CDR3 length is 15 residues. Germline lookup yields CDR1 DFQATT and CDR2 SNEGSKA (reference sequence). The CDR3 nucleotides read TGCAGTGCTAGAGTTAGCGGGAGCTCCTACAATGAGCTGTTCTTC. Its translation: CSARVSGSSYNELFF.

The J gene is TRBJ2-5, the V gene TRBV7-2; TRBD2 matches 11 bases. The trim removed 8 bases at V and 1 base at J, leaving 6 bases unmatched. CDR1 and CDR2 from the germline V gene are SGHTA and FQGNSA. The CDR3 is 15 amino acids. The CDR3 here is CASRRGTSGQETQYF. The CDR3 DNA reads TGTGCCAGCCGGCGGGGGACTAGCGGCCAAGAGACCCAGTACTTC.

This clonotype was seen only a few times. The chain carries TRBV28 and TRBJ2-7; D could derive from TRBD1 or TRBD2 (7 bases each). This CDR3 contains 14 residues. The germline gives CDR1 MDHEN, CDR2 SYDVKM. The V end was cut by 5 bases, the J end by 2 bases, with 13 bases between. The DNA for the CDR3 is TGTGCCAGCAGTACTCCAGGGGGGGCCTACGAGCAGTACTTC. Protein product: CASSTPGGAYEQYF. Full variable domain (outside the CDR3, taken from reference TRBV28 and TRBJ2-7): DVKVTQSSRYLVKRTGEKVFLECVQDMDHENMFWYRQDPGLGLRLIYFSYDVKMKEKGDIPEGYSVSREKKERFSLILESASTNQTSMYLCASSTPGGAYEQYFGPGTRLTVT.

Many counts were recorded for this clonotype. The CDR3 here is CASGGTGTDTQYF. The CDR3 nucleotides are TGTGCCTCCGGGGGCACGGGGACAGATACGCAGTATTTT. The rearrangement joins TRBV24-1 to TRBJ2-3; D could derive from TRBD1 or TRBD2 (6 bases each). The V gene lost 12 bases and the J gene lost 3 bases, with 15 bases spanning the gap. The germline CDR1 and CDR2 sequences are KGHDR and SFDVKD. This CDR3 is 13 amino acids long.

This clonotype was seen a few times. The chain recombines TRBV4-1 with TRBJ2-3; unclear D gene. Germline CDR1 and CDR2: MGHRA and YSYEKL. The CDR3 spans 14 residues. Trimming left V 5 bases short and J 0 bases short, with 9 bases between. CDR3 sequence: CASSYEPSTDTQYF. CDR3 nucleotide sequence: TGCGCCAGCAGCTATGAGCCTAGCACAGATACGCAGTATTTT.

This clonotype was seen a handful of times. The V gene is TRBV5-1, the J gene TRBJ1-2; tentatively, D is TRBD1 (5 bases). The CDR3 sequence is 13 residues long. The V end lost 4 bases, the J end lost 5 bases, and 12 bases lay between the germline ends. Germline CDR1 is SGHRS and CDR2 is YFSETQ. CDR3 residues: CASSGLQGYGYTF. The CDR3 bases are TGCGCCAGCAGCGGACTGCAGGGTTATGGCTACACCTTC.

The J gene is TRBJ2-1, the V gene TRBV30, with TRBD2 matching 14 bases. The V gene's germline CDR1 is GTSNPN and CDR2 SVGIG (reference sequence). With V trimmed by 7 bases and J by 13 bases, 3 bases remained unmatched. The CDR3 totals 11 residues. DNA for the CDR3: TGTGCCTACGGGACTAGCGGGAGCCAGTTCTTC. Translating gives CAYGTSGSQFF.

This clonotype was detected ten times or more. The rearrangement links TRBV4-3 to TRBJ2-7, with 9 nucleotides matching TRBD1. The CDR3 consists of 15 residues. The germline V gene encodes CDR1 LGHNA and CDR2 YSLEER. With V trimmed by 0 bases and J by 4 bases, 4 bases remained unmatched. The CDR3 sequence: CASSQDRDRVYEQYF. The CDR3 coding sequence is TGCGCCAGCAGCCAAGACCGGGACAGGGTATACGAGCAGTACTTC.

In its sample, this clonotype was seen a few times. The chain is built from TRBV6-2 or TRBV6-3 and TRBJ2-5; 11 bases line up with TRBD2. The CDR3 sequence is 15 residues long. Germline CDR1 MNHEY, CDR2 SVGEGT. V shed 6 bases and J 0 bases; nucleotides not matched to a gene: 3. The CDR3 is CASRGLAADQETQYF. Here the CDR3 DNA reads TGTGCCAGCAGGGGACTAGCGGCAGACCAAGAGACCCAGTACTTC.

This clonotype was detected a few times. This chain links TRBV7-3 with TRBJ2-1; 7 nucleotides align to TRBD2. V dropped 3 bases and J dropped 10; count of bases not matched to a gene: 12. The germline V gene encodes CDR1 SGHTA and CDR2 FQGTGA. This CDR3 has 15 amino acids. CDR3: CASSFAGAGVGEQFF. The CDR3 DNA reads TGTGCCAGCAGCTTCGCGGGAGCCGGGGTGGGGGAGCAGTTCTTC.

This clonotype was counted many times. CDR3 in amino acids: CSARETGADTQYF. The CDR3 DNA reads TGCAGTGCTAGAGAAACGGGGGCAGATACGCAGTATTTT. V usage is TRBV20-1 and J usage is TRBJ2-3, with D maybe TRBD2 (6 bases). CDR1 and CDR2 from the germline V gene are DFQATT and SNEGSKA (reference sequence). V dropped 0 bases and J dropped 4 bases, with 8 bases sitting between them. The CDR3 covers 13 residues.

In this sample, this clonotype turned up a few times. The V and J genes are TRBV7-2 and TRBJ2-3; the D gene is possibly TRBD2 (5 bases). The CDR3 length is 14 residues. The V end lost 6 bases, the J end lost 1 base, and 11 bases lay between the germline ends. The V gene's germline CDR1 is SGHTA and CDR2 FQGNSA. CDR3 residues: CASRLLGGTDTQYF. CDR3 bases: TGTGCCAGCAGACTACTAGGAGGCACAGATACGCAGTATTTT.

In this sample, this clonotype turned up a few times. V is TRBV11-2 and J is TRBJ2-4, with 8 positions matching TRBD1. The CDR3 totals 15 residues. The junction had 5 bases not matched to a gene; V was cut back by 2 bases and J by 5 bases. Looked up from germline, CDR1 is SGHAT and CDR2 is FQNNGV. The CDR3 DNA reads TGTGCCAGCAGCTTATCCGGCAGGGGGCAAAACATTCAGTACTTC. This translates into CASSLSGRGQNIQYF. Full variable domain (remainder filled in from reference TRBV11-2 and TRBJ2-4): EAGVAQSPRYKIIEKRQSVAFWCNPISGHATLYWYQQILGQGPKLLIQFQNNGVVDDSQLPKDRFSAERLKGVDSTLKIQPAKLEDSAVYLCASSLSGRGQNIQYFGAGTRLSVL.

The rearrangement uses TRBV11-2 and TRBJ1-1, with TRBD1 matching over 7 bases. V gave up 3 bases and J gave up 0 bases; unmatched junction bases: 7. The germline V gene has CDR1 SGHAT and CDR2 FQNNGV. The CDR3 is 16 residues long. DNA for the CDR3: TGTGCCAGCAGCTTTAGGGGAGGACAGGTGAACACTGAAGCTTTCTTT. Its translation: CASSFRGGQVNTEAFF.

The J gene is TRBJ2-5, the V gene TRBV11-2; TRBD2 matches 13 bases. The CDR3 has 18 amino acids. V lost 5 bases to trimming and J lost 2 bases; unmatched junction nucleotides: 11. CDR1 and CDR2 (germline): SGHAT, FQNNGV. The CDR3 bases are TGTGCCAGCAGCCATGGCCCACTAGCGGGAGGGCTTCAAGAGACCCAGTACTTC. This translates into CASSHGPLAGGLQETQYF.

This clonotype was seen ten or more times. This chain joins TRBV5-1 and TRBJ2-1; 10 positions agree with TRBD1. Germline V lookup: CDR1 SGHRS, CDR2 YFSETQ. Trimming removed 4 bases from V and 7 bases from J; junction bases left unmatched: 2. This CDR3 has 13 residues. The CDR3 region is CASSRTGGNEQFF. CDR3 DNA: TGCGCCAGCAGCAGGACAGGGGGAAATGAGCAGTTCTTC.

This clonotype has only a few counts. V usage is TRBV20-1 and J usage is TRBJ2-2, with D uncertain. Trimming cost V 6 bases and J 1 base, with 12 bases left between them. The CDR3 contains 14 residues. The germline CDR1 and CDR2 sequences are DFQATT and SNEGSKA (reference sequence). The CDR3 sequence is CSALIWGNTGELFF. The DNA of the CDR3 is TGCAGTGCCCTAATATGGGGGAACACCGGGGAGCTGTTTTTT.